These T cell receptor beta chains were read from a single sample in a study of blood T cell repertoires in COVID-19. Method: immunoSEQ multiplex PCR; TCRdb's copy keeps in-frame clones and lacks some. The table records approximately 250,000 clones, around 87% of them present only once. Sequences were obtained from peripheral blood. The receptors were sampled from a woman aged 55 to 70 with COVID-19, enrolled during active disease. Each CDR3 is given with its conserved first and last residue. The D gene is left open where the match is weak. Rows may omit the clone size; those that give it use once, few, many or a size class.

>.|TRBJ2-7|.|TRBV5-1
TGCGCCAGCAGCTTTGGGAGTAGAGTGGACGAGCAGTACTTC
CASSFGSRVDEQYF
>.|TRBJ2-2|.|TRBV19
TGTGCCAGCAATAAGGAGGCCGCGAACACCGGGGAGCTGTTTTTT
CASNKEAANTGELFF
>TRBD2|TRBJ2-1|.|TRBV27
TGTGCCAGCAGTTTCGCTCGGCTAGCGGGAGGATCGGGGTCCTACAATGAGCAGTTCTTC
CASSFARLAGGSGSYNEQFF
>.|TRBJ2-7|.|TRBV21-1
TGTGCCAGCAGCAAAGGACTAGAATCCTACGAGCAGTACTTC
CASSKGLESYEQYF
>.|TRBJ2-6|.|TRBV7-3
TGTGCCAGCAGCCCCCAGGGGAGTCTCTCTGGGGCCAACGTCCTGACTTTC
CASSPQGSLSGANVLTF
>TRBD2|TRBJ2-5|.|TRBV28
TGTGCCAGCAGTGTAGCGGGGGGGTACCAAGAGACCCAGTACTTC
CASSVAGGYQETQYF
>.|TRBJ2-1|.|TRBV9
TGTGCCAGCAGCGTAGGACTAAACTCCTACAATGAGCAGTTCTTC
CASSVGLNSYNEQFF
>TRBD2|TRBJ2-7|once|TRBV6-1
TGTGCCAGCAGGCTAACTAGCGGGAGTGACGAGCAGTACTTC
CASRLTSGSDEQYF
>.|TRBJ2-1|.|TRBV7-2
TGTGCCAGCAGCTTAGAGTCCGGCGGCTCCTACAATGAGCAGTTCTTC
CASSLESGGSYNEQFF
>.|TRBJ2-3|.|TRBV5-1
TGCGCCAGCAGCCTTGTCAGGTCCCCGGGGGATACGCAGTATTTT
CASSLVRSPGDTQYF
>TRBD1|TRBJ2-4|.|TRBV6-2/TRBV6-3
TGTGCCAGCAGTCTCCACCGGACAGGGGAAAACATTCAGTACTTC
CASSLHRTGENIQYF
>.|TRBJ1-6|few|TRBV11-3
TGTGCCAGCAGCTCCCCCCCCAGGGGCCTCTATTCACCCCTCCACTTT
CASSSPPRGLYSPLHF
>.|TRBJ2-1|.|TRBV19
TGTGCCAGTAATAACTACAATGAGCAGTTCTTC
CASNNYNEQFF
>.|TRBJ1-1|.|TRBV12-3/TRBV12-4
TGTGCCAGCAGTTTAGGGCGGGGGACTGAAGCTTTCTTT
CASSLGRGTEAFF
>.|TRBJ1-1|.|TRBV25-1
TGTGCCAGCAGTGCGCCCAGGGAACGGAACACTGAAGCTTTCTTT
CASSAPRERNTEAFF
>TRBD2|TRBJ2-2|.|TRBV4-1
TGCGCCAGCAGCCAAGATCGGGCCCGAGCGGGAGTAAATACCGGGGAGCTGTTTTTT
CASSQDRARAGVNTGELFF
>.|TRBJ1-5|.|TRBV27
TGTGCCAGCAGCCCTCGCCCCGGGACACCCTATCAGCCCCAGCATTTT
CASSPRPGTPYQPQHF
>TRBD1|TRBJ1-5|.|TRBV28
TGTGCCAGCAGTTTAAATGGACAGGGGGCATTTAGCAATCAGCCCCAGCATTTT
CASSLNGQGAFSNQPQHF
>.|TRBJ2-7|.|TRBV30
TGTGCCTGGAAGGGGCTCCCCTACGAGCAGTACTTC
CAWKGLPYEQYF
>TRBD2|TRBJ2-1|.|TRBV5-1
TGCGCCAGCAGCCCTGAATGGGGGAGGGACTACAATGAGCAGTTCTTC
CASSPEWGRDYNEQFF
>.|TRBJ1-1|.|TRBV9
TGTGCCAGCAGCCCTCTCTATGGGAGGGGTGGGAGCACTGAAGCTTTCTTT
CASSPLYGRGGSTEAFF
>.|TRBJ2-7|.|TRBV12-3/TRBV12-4
TGTGCCAGCAGTAAAGGGGCCCGATACGAGCAGTACTTC
CASSKGARYEQYF
>TRBD1|TRBJ1-2|.|TRBV9
TGTGCCAGCAGGGTCGGTATTGGCCGAAAGACAGGGACAGGAGGTGGCTACACCTTC
CASRVGIGRKTGTGGGYTF
>.|TRBJ1-3|.|TRBV19
TGTGCCAGTACCACCTTAGTGGGCAGCTCTGGAAACACCATATATTTT
CASTTLVGSSGNTIYF
>TRBD2|TRBJ2-2|.|TRBV7-2
TGTGCCAGCAGCCCGGCTAGCGGATTCACCGGGGAGCTGTTTTTT
CASSPASGFTGELFF
>TRBD2|TRBJ2-7|.|TRBV7-9
TGTGCCAGCAGCTTGACTAGCGGGGCGGCCTACGAGCAGTACTTC
CASSLTSGAAYEQYF
>TRBD2|TRBJ2-1|once|TRBV18
TGTGCCAGCTTAGCGGGCAACTACAATGAGCAGTTCTTC
CASLAGNYNEQFF
>.|TRBJ1-3|.|TRBV6-6
TGTGCCAGCAGTTGGACAGCTGGAAACACCATATATTTT
CASSWTAGNTIYF
>TRBD1|TRBJ1-2|.|TRBV5-6
TGTGCCAGCAGCTCTTACAGGGGGAATGGCTACACCTTC
CASSSYRGNGYTF
>.|TRBJ2-5|.|TRBV5-1
TGCGCCAGCAGAGCGCGCGATAGCGGACCCCAAGAGACCCAGTACTTC
CASRARDSGPQETQYF
>.|TRBJ2-7|.|TRBV7-8
TGTGCCAGCAGCCCCCATGCCTACGAGCAGTACTTC
CASSPHAYEQYF
>.|TRBJ1-5|.|TRBV28
TGTGCCAGCAGTTTATCGACAATCCGTTATAGCAATCAGCCCCAGCATTTT
CASSLSTIRYSNQPQHF
>.|TRBJ2-2|.|TRBV3-1/TRBV3-2
TGTGCCAGCAGCTCCCTCGGGGGAGGGGGTGCCGGGGAGCTGTTTTTT
CASSSLGGGGAGELFF
>TRBD1|TRBJ1-2|.|TRBV5-1
TGCGCCAGCAGCTTGGCACAGGGGTTCTATGGCTACACCTTC
CASSLAQGFYGYTF
>.|TRBJ1-2|.|TRBV28
TGTGCCAGCAGCCCCAATCCCCCGGGGTGGTATGGCTACACCTTC
CASSPNPPGWYGYTF
>TRBD1|TRBJ1-2|.|TRBV10-3
TGTGCCACCCTCCGAGGACAGGGGGTTTGGGACTATGGCTACACCTTC
CATLRGQGVWDYGYTF
>.|TRBJ1-5|.|TRBV28
TGTGCCAGCAGGGGGGGGAGTCAGCCCCAGCATTTT
CASRGGSQPQHF
>.|TRBJ2-5|.|TRBV30
TGTGCCTGGAGCGCACAGCAGTACCAAGAGACCCAGTACTTC
CAWSAQQYQETQYF
>.|TRBJ1-1|.|TRBV19
TGTGCCAGTAGCCTCCAGGGTGGGAACACTGAAGCTTTCTTT
CASSLQGGNTEAFF
>TRBD1|TRBJ2-7|.|TRBV6-2/TRBV6-3
TGTGCCAGCAGCCCCGACAGGGGAGGCTCCTACGAGCAGTACTTC
CASSPDRGGSYEQYF
>TRBD2|TRBJ2-1|.|TRBV16
TGTGCCAGCAGCCAATTGACTAGCGGGGTAAATGAGCAGTTCTTC
CASSQLTSGVNEQFF